The next 8 T cell receptor beta chains were all read from a single sample in a study of neurological immune-mediated disorders (dated by TCRdb to the late 2010s). The library was obtained by 5' RACE. Sequencing was carried out with an Illumina HiSeq 2500. The public sequencing data were trimmed at Q25 with fastp and processed into clonotypes with MiXCR by TCRdb, which kept only in-frame beta chains. Identical CDR3 proteins give one entry, which carries the most common genes and DNA. Present in this sample are over 65,000 distinct CDR3 sequences, approximately 2.8% of which were seen just once. The ten largest clones represent 0.95% to 1.3% of the sample. Sequencing was done on a sample of PBMCs. Source of these receptors: a woman under 40 with multiple sclerosis.

This clonotype was found many times. The V and J genes are TRBV19 and TRBJ2-5; no clear D gene. Germline CDR1 and CDR2: LNHDA and SQIVND (reference sequence). The germline V and J ends were trimmed by 3 bases and 5 bases, with 10 bases remaining between them. This CDR3 is built from 13 residues. The DNA of the CDR3 is TGTGCCAGTAGTATCCGGTACGATGAGACCCAGTACTTC. Its protein is CASSIRYDETQYF.

Ten or more counts support this clonotype. The chain joins TRBV7-2 to TRBJ2-3, with 9 positions matching TRBD1. This CDR3 is built from 20 residues. Trimming cost V 5 bases and J 5 bases; bases outside gene matches: 23. From germline, CDR1 is SGHTA and CDR2 FQGNSA. This chain's CDR3 is CASSLGDTYGLDRGIDTQYF. CDR3 bases: TGTGCCAGCAGCCTGGGAGATACCTACGGTTTGGACAGGGGTATAGATACGCAGTATTTT.

In its sample, this clonotype was seen many times. This rearrangement joins TRBV12-3 or TRBV12-4 to TRBJ2-2; D remains unclear. The CDR3 is made up of 17 amino acids. Trimming pared 3 bases from V and 5 bases from J, leaving 19 bases between. The CDR3 DNA is TGTGCCAGCAGTTTCATGCTGGCGGCGGTAGGGACCGGGGAGCTGTTTTTT. Translating it yields CASSFMLAAVGTGELFF.

In its sample, this clonotype was seen many times. The rearrangement uses TRBV5-1 and TRBJ2-7; D gene unclear. Trimming stripped 4 bases from V and 5 bases from J, with 7 bases between. Germline V CDR1 and CDR2: SGHRS, YFSETQ. The CDR3 loop spans 11 amino acids. CDR3 DNA sequence: TGCGCCAGCAGCCTCCTCCACGAGCAGTACTTC. The encoded protein is CASSLLHEQYF. The whole variable domain, filled in from reference TRBV5-1 and TRBJ2-7, reads KAGVTQTPRYLIKTRGQQVTLSCSPISGHRSVSWYQQTPGQGLQFLFEYFSETQRNKGNFPGRFSGRQFSNSRSEMNVSTLELGDSALYLCASSLLHEQYFGPGTRLTVT.

This clonotype was seen ten or more times. The V gene is TRBV5-1, the J gene TRBJ2-2; D is perhaps TRBD1 (5 bases). This CDR3 has 13 amino acids. V lost 4 bases and J 5 bases, leaving 9 bases between the germline ends. Germline V gene lookup returns CDR1 SGHRS and CDR2 YFSETQ. Here the CDR3 DNA reads TGCGCCAGCAGCCTTTGGACAACCGGGGAGCTGTTTTTT. Protein: CASSLWTTGELFF.

In the case of this clonotype: Just one base apart from a much larger clone, this may be a read error. This chain links TRBV7-2 with TRBJ2-7; D remains ambiguous. Germline V CDR1 and CDR2: SGHTA, FQGNSA. The length of the CDR3 is 14 residues. V gave up 5 bases and J gave up 0 bases, with 11 bases separating them. The CDR3 DNA follows: TGTGCCAGCAGCCACGCTCTGCTCTCCTACGAGCAGTACTTC. Translated: CASSHALLSYEQYF.

In its sample, this clonotype was seen many times. The V and J genes are TRBV29-1 and TRBJ2-1, with 9 bases matching TRBD2. This CDR3 is 12 amino acids long. Trimming took 1 base from V and 10 from J; bases not matched to a gene: 2. CDR1 and CDR2 (germline): SQVTM, ANQGSEA. CDR3 nucleotide sequence: TGCAGCGTTGAAGGCGGGAGGGGGGAGCAGTTCTTC. Translating it yields CSVEGGRGEQFF.

This clonotype showed up many times. The chain joins TRBV5-1 to TRBJ1-5, with a possible D match to TRBD1 (6 bases). CDR1 is SGHRS and CDR2 is YFSETQ in the germline V gene. V was cut by 1 base and J by 7 bases, with 12 bases left in between. The CDR3 has 14 amino acids. The CDR3 nucleotides are TGCGCCAGCAGCTTGACAGGGAGTAGCCAGCCCCAGCATTTT. Translation gives CASSLTGSSQPQHF.